Listed below are T cell receptor beta chains from one sample, sequenced in a study of blood T cell repertoires in COVID-19. The protocol was immunoSEQ multiplex PCR, while the TCRdb copy is restricted to in-frame clones and leaves out a portion. The sample contains more than 250,000 clones, 70% to 90% of which appear only once. Sequencing was done on a sample of PBMCs or T cells enriched from blood (not recorded which). The source is a man younger than 40 who had recovered from COVID-19. CDR3s include the opening cysteine and the closing phenylalanine or tryptophan. The D gene is left open where the match is weak. Some rows have no size entry. The others give once, few or many, or a class for an expanded clone.

CDR3aa	CDR3nt	v_gene	abundance	d_gene	j_gene
CASSPVGQGANTEAFF	TGTGCCAGCTCACCAGTCGGACAGGGGGCGAACACTGAAGCTTTCTTT	TRBV18	NA	TRBD1	TRBJ1-1
CASSQGGPYGYTF	TGCGCCAGCAGCCAGGGGGGCCCTTATGGCTACACCTTC	TRBV5-1	NA	TRBD1	TRBJ1-2
CASSLSEKLFF	TGTGCCAGCAGCTTGAGCGAAAAACTGTTTTTT	TRBV5-5	NA	NA	TRBJ1-4
CASSRLSPGYGYTF	TGTGCCAGCAGCCGACTTTCACCGGGCTATGGCTACACCTTC	TRBV3-1/TRBV3-2	few	NA	TRBJ1-2
CASSALGGSNSPLHF	TGTGCCAGCAGCGCTCTGGGGGGAAGTAATTCACCCCTCCACTTT	TRBV3-1/TRBV3-2	NA	NA	TRBJ1-6
CANSGTLMGPLHF	TGTGCCAACTCCGGGACATTAATGGGACCCCTCCACTTT	TRBV6-5	NA	NA	TRBJ1-6
CASSPAQLAGGQETQYF	TGCGCCAGCAGCCCTGCACAACTAGCGGGGGGTCAAGAGACCCAGTACTTC	TRBV5-1	once	TRBD2	TRBJ2-5
CASSLARGPNEQYF	TGCGCCAGCAGCTTGGCCAGGGGGCCAAACGAGCAGTACTTC	TRBV5-1	once	TRBD1	TRBJ2-7
CASSFLGTGDEKLFF	TGTGCCAGCAGCTTTCTAGGGACAGGGGATGAAAAACTGTTTTTT	TRBV5-6	NA	TRBD1	TRBJ1-4
CASSPEGTTYQPQHF	TGCGCCAGCAGCCCTGAGGGGACAACTTATCAGCCCCAGCATTTT	TRBV5-1	NA	NA	TRBJ1-5
CASSLTPLWARRSNYGYTF	TGTGCCAGCAGCTTAACCCCTTTATGGGCCCGACGCTCCAACTATGGCTACACCTTC	TRBV11-2	NA	NA	TRBJ1-2
CASRDGTGTPQETQYF	TGTGCCAGCAGAGATGGGACAGGGACGCCCCAAGAGACCCAGTACTTC	TRBV2	NA	TRBD1	TRBJ2-5
CASSLGGTREAFF	TGTGCCAGCAGCTTGGGCGGGACTAGGGAAGCTTTCTTT	TRBV11-2	NA	NA	TRBJ1-1
CASRPSWASEAFF	TGTGCCAGTAGACCCTCTTGGGCTTCTGAAGCTTTCTTT	TRBV6-5	once	NA	TRBJ1-1
CASSASSISYEQYF	TGCGCCAGCAGCGCAAGCTCTATCTCCTACGAGCAGTACTTC	TRBV5-1	NA	NA	TRBJ2-7
CASSFTTTDTQYF	TGCGCCAGCAGCTTCACTACGACAGATACGCAGTATTTT	TRBV5-1	NA	NA	TRBJ2-3
CAIRDRDYEQYF	TGTGCCATCAGGGACAGGGACTACGAGCAGTACTTC	TRBV10-3	NA	TRBD1	TRBJ2-7
CASSRGTGNGYTF	TGTGCCAGCAGCCGTGGGACAGGGAATGGCTACACCTTC	TRBV3-1/TRBV3-2	NA	TRBD1	TRBJ1-2
CASSLAGPNYGYTF	TGTGCCAGCAGCTTGGCAGGCCCTAACTATGGCTACACCTTC	TRBV7-9	NA	NA	TRBJ1-2
CASSSVTADTQYF	TGCGCCAGCAGCTCCGTAACAGCAGATACGCAGTATTTT	TRBV5-1	once	NA	TRBJ2-3
CASSPGGAINYGYTF	TGCGCCAGCAGCCCCGGCGGCGCGATCAACTATGGCTACACCTTC	TRBV5-1	NA	NA	TRBJ1-2
CASSTLSVSSYNEQFF	TGTGCCAGCAGTACCTTATCGGTGAGCTCCTACAATGAGCAGTTCTTC	TRBV9	NA	NA	TRBJ2-1
CATSDPQVGPHYGYTF	TGTGCCACCAGTGATCCGCAGGTGGGGCCGCACTATGGCTACACCTTC	TRBV24-1	NA	NA	TRBJ1-2
CASSYPKTGRGYTF	TGTGCCAGCAGTTACCCCAAGACAGGACGCGGCTACACCTTC	TRBV6-2/TRBV6-3	NA	NA	TRBJ1-2
CASSGEGVSSYEQYF	TGCGCCAGCTCCGGGGAGGGGGTTAGCTCCTACGAGCAGTACTTC	TRBV4-3	once	NA	TRBJ2-7
CASSPAGRTYEQYF	TGTGCCAGCAGTCCAGCGGGACGGACCTACGAGCAGTACTTC	TRBV6-2/TRBV6-3	NA	TRBD2	TRBJ2-7
CASSEGGTGELFF	TGCGCCAGCAGTGAGGGAGGGACCGGGGAGCTGTTTTTT	TRBV10-1	NA	NA	TRBJ2-2